This TCR beta chain was sequenced for a study of blood T cell repertoires in COVID-19. V lost 6 bases to trimming and J lost 10 bases, with 20 bases between them. The CDR3 sequence is 14 residues long. The V gene's germline CDR1 is SGDLS and CDR2 YYNGEE. Sequencing was performed with immunoSEQ multiplex PCR; in TCRdb, only in-frame clones are kept and a portion is missing. The table records about 210,000 clones, over 70% of them present only once. Sequencing was done on a sample of peripheral blood. This clonotype was sampled from a woman between 45 and 60 years old with acute or convalescent COVID-19. The genes are TRBV9 and TRBJ2-1; D is ambiguous. The CDR3 DNA reads TGTGCCAGCACCCACTCGGGTGCCGAGGTGGAGCAGTTCTTC. Protein sequence: CASTHSGAEVEQFF.